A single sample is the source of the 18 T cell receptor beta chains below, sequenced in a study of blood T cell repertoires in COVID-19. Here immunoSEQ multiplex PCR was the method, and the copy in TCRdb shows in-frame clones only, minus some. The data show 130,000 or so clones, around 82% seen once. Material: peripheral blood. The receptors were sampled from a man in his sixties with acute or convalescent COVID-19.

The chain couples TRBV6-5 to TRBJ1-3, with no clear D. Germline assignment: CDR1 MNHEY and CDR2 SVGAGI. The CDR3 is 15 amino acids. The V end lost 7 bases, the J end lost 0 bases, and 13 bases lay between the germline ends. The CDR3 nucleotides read TGTGCCAGCACTCCCCGGTTAGACTCTGGAAACACCATATATTTT. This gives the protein CASTPRLDSGNTIYF.

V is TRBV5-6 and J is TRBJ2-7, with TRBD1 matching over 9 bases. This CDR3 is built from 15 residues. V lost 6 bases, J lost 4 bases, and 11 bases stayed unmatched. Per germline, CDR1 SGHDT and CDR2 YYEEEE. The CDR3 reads CASMLGTGTNYEQYF. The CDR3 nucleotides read TGTGCCAGCATGTTGGGGACAGGGACGAATTACGAGCAGTACTTC. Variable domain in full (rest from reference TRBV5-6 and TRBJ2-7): DAGVTQSPTHLIKTRGQQVTLRCSPKSGHDTVSWYQQALGQGPQFIFQYYEEEERQRGNFPDRFSGHQFPNYSSELNVNALLLGDSALYLCASMLGTGTNYEQYFGPGTRLTVT.

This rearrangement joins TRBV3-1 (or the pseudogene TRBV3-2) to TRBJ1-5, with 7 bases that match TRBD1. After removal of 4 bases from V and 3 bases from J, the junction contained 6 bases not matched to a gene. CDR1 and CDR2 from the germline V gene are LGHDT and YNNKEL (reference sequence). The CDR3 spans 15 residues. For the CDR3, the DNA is TGTGCCAGCAGCCCCAGGGGGAGGTTCAATCAGCCCCAGCATTTT. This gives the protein CASSPRGRFNQPQHF.

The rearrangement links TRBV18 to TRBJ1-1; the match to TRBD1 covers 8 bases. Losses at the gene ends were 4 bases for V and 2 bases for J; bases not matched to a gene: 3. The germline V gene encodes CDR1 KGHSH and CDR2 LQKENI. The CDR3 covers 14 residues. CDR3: CASSLQGVNTEAFF. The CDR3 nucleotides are TGTGCCAGCTCACTACAGGGGGTAAACACTGAAGCTTTCTTT.

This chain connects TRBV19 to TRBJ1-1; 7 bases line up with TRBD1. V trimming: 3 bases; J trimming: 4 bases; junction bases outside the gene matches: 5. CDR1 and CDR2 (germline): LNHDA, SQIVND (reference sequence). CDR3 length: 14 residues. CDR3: CASSIHRGRTEAFF. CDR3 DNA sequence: TGTGCCAGTAGTATCCACAGGGGACGCACTGAAGCTTTCTTT.

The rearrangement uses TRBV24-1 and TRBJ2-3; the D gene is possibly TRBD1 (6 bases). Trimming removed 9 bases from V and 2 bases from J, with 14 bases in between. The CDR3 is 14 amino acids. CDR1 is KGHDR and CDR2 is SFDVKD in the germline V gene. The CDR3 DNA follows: TGTGCCACCGGGGAGACAGGCACCACAGATACGCAGTATTTT. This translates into CATGETGTTDTQYF.

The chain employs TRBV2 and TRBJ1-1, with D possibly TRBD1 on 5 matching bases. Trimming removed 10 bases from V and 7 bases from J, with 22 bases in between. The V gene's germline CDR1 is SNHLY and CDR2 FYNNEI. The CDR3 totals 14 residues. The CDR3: CATCRTTGVGEAFF. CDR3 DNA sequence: TGTGCCACCTGCAGGACGACGGGGGTTGGTGAAGCTTTCTTT.

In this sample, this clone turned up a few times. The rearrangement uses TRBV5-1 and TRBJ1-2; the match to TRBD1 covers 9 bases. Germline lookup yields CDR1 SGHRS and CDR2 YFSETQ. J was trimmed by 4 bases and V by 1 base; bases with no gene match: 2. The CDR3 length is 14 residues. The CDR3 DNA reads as TGCGCCAGCAGCTTGAGGACAGGGGCCTATGGCTACACCTTC. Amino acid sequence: CASSLRTGAYGYTF.

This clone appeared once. CDR3 DNA: TGTGCCAGCAGTTTACCCCGGGTGGGGGCCCCCTACGAGCAGTACTTC. Translated: CASSLPRVGAPYEQYF. This chain joins TRBV27 and TRBJ2-7; maybe TRBD1 (6 bases). Looked up from germline, CDR1 is MNHEY and CDR2 is SMNVEV (reference sequence). The CDR3 has 16 residues. Between the trimmed V and J ends, which lost 2 bases and 2 bases, there was a span of 16 bases.

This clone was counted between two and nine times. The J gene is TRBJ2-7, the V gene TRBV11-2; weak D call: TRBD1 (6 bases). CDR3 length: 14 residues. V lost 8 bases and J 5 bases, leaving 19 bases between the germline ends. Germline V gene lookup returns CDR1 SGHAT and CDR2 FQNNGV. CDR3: CASRSNRESDEQYF. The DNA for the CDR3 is TGTGCCAGCCGATCGAACAGGGAATCCGACGAGCAGTACTTC.

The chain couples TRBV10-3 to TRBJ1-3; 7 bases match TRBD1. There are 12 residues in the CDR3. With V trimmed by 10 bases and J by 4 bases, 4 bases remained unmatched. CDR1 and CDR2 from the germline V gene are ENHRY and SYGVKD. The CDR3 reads CATQGGGNTIYF. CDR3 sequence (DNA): TGTGCCACTCAGGGGGGCGGAAACACCATATATTTT.

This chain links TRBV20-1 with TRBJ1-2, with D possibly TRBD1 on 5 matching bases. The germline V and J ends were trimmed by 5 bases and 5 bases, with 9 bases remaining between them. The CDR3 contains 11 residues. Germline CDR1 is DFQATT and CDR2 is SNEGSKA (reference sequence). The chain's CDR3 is CSASDRYGYTF. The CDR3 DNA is TGCAGTGCTTCCGACAGATATGGCTACACCTTC.

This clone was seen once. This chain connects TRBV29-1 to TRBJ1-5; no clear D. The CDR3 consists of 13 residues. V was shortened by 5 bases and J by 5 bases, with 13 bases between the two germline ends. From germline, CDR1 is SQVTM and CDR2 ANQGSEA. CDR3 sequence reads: CSVISPRYQPQHF. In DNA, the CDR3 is TGCAGCGTTATTTCACCCAGGTATCAGCCCCAGCATTTT.

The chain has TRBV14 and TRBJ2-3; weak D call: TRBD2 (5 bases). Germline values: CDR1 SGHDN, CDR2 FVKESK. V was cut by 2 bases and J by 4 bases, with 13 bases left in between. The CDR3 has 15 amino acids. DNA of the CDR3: TGTGCCAGCAGCCAAACAGTGAGGGTGGCAGATACGCAGTATTTT. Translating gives CASSQTVRVADTQYF.

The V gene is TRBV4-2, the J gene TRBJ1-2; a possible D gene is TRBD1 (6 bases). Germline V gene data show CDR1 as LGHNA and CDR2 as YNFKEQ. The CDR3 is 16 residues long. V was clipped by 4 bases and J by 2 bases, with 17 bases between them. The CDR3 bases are TGTGCCAGCAGCCGAACTTCAACAGGGATCAACTATGGCTACACCTTC. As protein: CASSRTSTGINYGYTF.

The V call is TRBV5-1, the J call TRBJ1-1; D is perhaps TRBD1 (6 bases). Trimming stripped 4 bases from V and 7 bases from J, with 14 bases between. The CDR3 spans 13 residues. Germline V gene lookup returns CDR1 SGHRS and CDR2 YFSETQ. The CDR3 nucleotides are TGCGCCAGCAGCATCCGGACAGACAATGAAGCTTTCTTT. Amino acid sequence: CASSIRTDNEAFF.

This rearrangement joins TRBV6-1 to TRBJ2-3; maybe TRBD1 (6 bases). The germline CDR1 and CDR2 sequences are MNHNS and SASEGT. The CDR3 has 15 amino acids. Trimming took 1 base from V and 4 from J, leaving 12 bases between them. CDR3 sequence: CASSEGNRVADTQYF. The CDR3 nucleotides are TGTGCCAGCAGTGAAGGGAACAGGGTAGCAGATACGCAGTATTTT.

The CDR3 DNA follows: TGTGCCAGCAGCTTGCGAGGGGGCTCCACCTACGAGCAGTACTTC. Translation gives CASSLRGGSTYEQYF. This rearrangement joins TRBV5-4 to TRBJ2-7; 7 nucleotides line up with TRBD1. Looked up from germline, CDR1 is SGHNT and CDR2 is YYREEE (reference sequence). V dropped 1 base and J dropped 2; count of bases not matched to a gene: 6. The CDR3 is 15 amino acids.